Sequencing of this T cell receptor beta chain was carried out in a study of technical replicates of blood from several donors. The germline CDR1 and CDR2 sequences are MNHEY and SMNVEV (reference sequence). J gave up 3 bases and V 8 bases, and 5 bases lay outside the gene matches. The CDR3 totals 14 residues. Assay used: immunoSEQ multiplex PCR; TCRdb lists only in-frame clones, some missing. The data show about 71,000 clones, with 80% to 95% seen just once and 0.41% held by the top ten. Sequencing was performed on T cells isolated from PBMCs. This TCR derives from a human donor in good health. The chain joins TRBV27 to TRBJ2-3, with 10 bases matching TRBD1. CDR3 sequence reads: CASSDRGLTDTQYF. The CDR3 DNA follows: TGTGCCAGCTCCGACAGGGGGCTGACAGATACGCAGTATTTT.